The clone carrying this T cell receptor beta chain showed up just once. Antigen: not known. Treatment specified: oral pan-JAK inhibitor, 5-10 mg twice daily. Collected material from alopecia areata patients comprised lesional scalp punch biopsies and peripheral blood. RNA was extracted and reverse transcribed into cDNA as the sequencing template. The assay was immunoSEQ multiplex PCR, and TCRdb's table has in-frame clones only and misses some. This table holds some 160,000 clones, 55% to 75% found once. CDR1 is MNHNY, CDR2 SVGAGI, per germline (reference sequence). V was shortened by 0 bases and J by 7 bases, with 10 bases between the two germline ends. This CDR3 is built from 13 residues. This specimen comes from a study of CD8+ T cells in alopecia areata. Findings of the study overall: Scalp and blood retained many expanded lesional clones during tofacitinib. Compared with normal scalp, lesional scalp had higher clonality and more expanded CD8+ clones.

The sequenced sample was CD4+ T cells sorted from blood, obtained at week 4, from a patient treated with tofacitinib. The clonotype comes from a human donor with alopecia areata. J is TRBJ2-7 and V is TRBV6-6; weak D call: TRBD2 (5 bases). The CDR3 DNA is TGTGCCAGCAGTTACTCGGAGGTGTGGGAGCAGTACTTC. This codes for CASSYSEVWEQYF.